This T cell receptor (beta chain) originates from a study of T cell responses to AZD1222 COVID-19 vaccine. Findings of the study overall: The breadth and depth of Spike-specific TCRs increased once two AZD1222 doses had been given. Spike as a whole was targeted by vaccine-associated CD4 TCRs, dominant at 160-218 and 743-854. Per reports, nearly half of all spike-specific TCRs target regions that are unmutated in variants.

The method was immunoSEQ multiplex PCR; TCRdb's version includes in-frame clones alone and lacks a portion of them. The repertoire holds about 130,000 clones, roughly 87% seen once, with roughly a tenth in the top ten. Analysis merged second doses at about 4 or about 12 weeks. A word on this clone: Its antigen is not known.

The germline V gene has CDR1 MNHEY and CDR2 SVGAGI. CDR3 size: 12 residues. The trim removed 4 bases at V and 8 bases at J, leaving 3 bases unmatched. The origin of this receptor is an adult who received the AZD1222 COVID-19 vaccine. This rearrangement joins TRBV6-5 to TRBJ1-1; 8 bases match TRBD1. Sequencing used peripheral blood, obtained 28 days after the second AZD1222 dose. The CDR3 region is CASSWSGGEAFF. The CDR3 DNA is TGTGCCAGCAGTTGGTCAGGGGGCGAAGCTTTCTTT.